This entry lists 23 T cell receptor beta chains sequenced from one sample in a study of immunodeficiency. Only in-frame clones appear in the TCRdb table, and some are missing; sequencing was by immunoSEQ multiplex PCR. The table lists over a thousand clones, approximately 96% of them singletons, with around 1.2% in the top ten. The source material was CD4+ T cells from blood. Receptor source: a girl aged 2 to 10.

The gene calls are TRBV12-3 or TRBV12-4 and TRBJ1-1; D remains ambiguous. V gave up 6 bases and J gave up 8 bases, with 10 bases separating them. CDR3 length equals 11 residues. This CDR3 is CASSEGREAFF. Written as DNA, the CDR3 is TGTGCCAGCAGCGAAGGCAGGGAAGCTTTCTTT.

The chain is built from TRBV15 and TRBJ1-2; possible D gene TRBD1, 5 bases. V was trimmed by 1 base and J by 6 bases, leaving 12 bases between them. Germline V gene sequence: CDR1 LNHNV, CDR2 YYDKDF (reference sequence). This CDR3 comprises 14 residues. CDR3: CATSRAQGWDGYTF. CDR3 nucleotides: TGTGCCACCAGCAGAGCTCAGGGATGGGATGGCTACACCTTC.

This sequence joins TRBV11-2 and TRBJ2-1; 9 nucleotides agree with TRBD1. Per germline, CDR1 SGHAT and CDR2 FQNNGV. J lost 7 bases, V lost 2 bases, and 18 bases had no gene match. There are 19 residues in the CDR3. The CDR3 reads CASSLTSRLTGGLWNEQFF. The CDR3 coding sequence is TGTGCCAGCAGCTTAACCTCACGCTTAACAGGGGGCCTGTGGAATGAGCAGTTCTTC. Full variable domain (rest looked up from reference TRBV11-2 and TRBJ2-1): EAGVAQSPRYKIIEKRQSVAFWCNPISGHATLYWYQQILGQGPKLLIQFQNNGVVDDSQLPKDRFSAERLKGVDSTLKIQPAKLEDSAVYLCASSLTSRLTGGLWNEQFFGPGTRLTVL.

The CDR3 DNA reads as TGCGCCAGCAGCGAGACTAGCGACCTTTTCACAGATACGCAGTATTTT. It is translated as CASSETSDLFTDTQYF. This sequence joins TRBV5-1 and TRBJ2-3; 8 bases map to TRBD2. CDR3 length: 16 residues. From germline, CDR1 is SGHRS and CDR2 YFSETQ. Trimming removed 4 bases from V and 2 bases from J; junction bases left unmatched: 9.

The chain combines TRBV2 with TRBJ2-1, with D uncertain. V dropped 6 bases and J dropped 0 bases, with 12 bases sitting between them. In germline, CDR1 is SNHLY, CDR2 FYNNEI. The CDR3 is 15 amino acids. Written as DNA, the CDR3 is TGTGCCAGCAGAGTACTCACACTCTCCTACAATGAGCAGTTCTTC. This encodes CASRVLTLSYNEQFF.

This rearrangement joins TRBV6-5 to TRBJ2-7; D possibly corresponds to TRBD1 (6 bases). Germline CDR1 reads MNHEY; CDR2 reads SVGAGI. The CDR3 extends over 15 amino acids. Trimming took 2 bases from V and 1 from J, leaving 12 bases between them. The CDR3 DNA reads as TGTGCCAGCAGTTACGGGCAGGGGATATCCTACGAGCAGTACTTC. It is translated as CASSYGQGISYEQYF.

This chain uses TRBV6-5 with TRBJ2-3, with D unclear. The CDR3 has 16 amino acids. Trimming left V 0 bases short and J 2 bases short, with 12 bases between. Germline lookup yields CDR1 MNHEY and CDR2 SVGAGI. DNA of the CDR3: TGTGCCAGCAGTTACTCGGTTCATGGGTCCACAGATACGCAGTATTTT. Its protein product is CASSYSVHGSTDTQYF.

The gene calls are TRBV7-9 and TRBJ1-1; no definite D call. Germline assignment: CDR1 SEHNR and CDR2 FQNEAQ (reference sequence). This CDR3 region has 12 residues. V gave up 5 bases and J gave up 6 bases, with 10 bases separating them. The CDR3 nucleotides read TGTGCCAGCAGCCGCCGGTACGCTGAAGCTTTCTTT. Protein sequence: CASSRRYAEAFF.

The sample holds one count of this clone. This sequence joins TRBV6-5 and TRBJ1-5; 7 bases agree with TRBD1. V was pared by 3 bases and J by 4 bases, with 6 bases of the junction left unmatched. The CDR3 length is 15 residues. Germline CDR1 MNHEY, CDR2 SVGAGI. CDR3 nucleotides: TGTGCCAGCAGTTATGTGCGGGACAGTAATCAGCCCCAGCATTTT. This codes for CASSYVRDSNQPQHF.

The chain couples TRBV12-5 to TRBJ2-2; D is ambiguous. The CDR3 length is 15 residues. The V gene lost 1 base and the J gene lost 1 base, with 7 bases spanning the gap. Germline loops: CDR1 LGHNT, CDR2 FRNRAP. CDR3 in amino acids: CASGLDSWNTGELFF. CDR3 nucleotides: TGTGCTAGTGGTTTGGACAGTTGGAACACCGGGGAGCTGTTTTTT.

The rearrangement uses TRBV29-1 and TRBJ2-3; D gene uncertain. In germline, CDR1 is SQVTM, CDR2 ANQGSEA. The CDR3 consists of 10 residues. V was clipped by 4 bases and J by 3 bases, with 2 bases between them. This chain's CDR3 is CSVGTDTQYF. The CDR3 DNA is TGCAGCGTTGGAACAGATACGCAGTATTTT.

The CDR3 spells CASRRTGENEQFF. The CDR3 coding sequence is TGTGCCAGCAGACGGACAGGGGAGAATGAGCAGTTCTTC. The chain has TRBV28 and TRBJ2-1, with 9 positions matching TRBD1. The CDR3 has 13 amino acids. The junction had 4 bases not matched to a gene; V was cut back by 6 bases and J by 7 bases. Germline-derived CDR1 and CDR2 are MDHEN and SYDVKM.

The rearrangement uses TRBV6-2 or TRBV6-3 and TRBJ2-5, with D perhaps TRBD1 or TRBD2 (5 bases each). In germline, CDR1 is MNHEY, CDR2 SVGEGT. With 1 base removed from V and 3 bases from J, the gap between germline ends came to 9 bases. This CDR3 comprises 14 residues. As DNA, the CDR3 is TGTGCCAGCAGTTACTGGGGGAAAAAAGAGACCCAGTACTTC. Translation gives CASSYWGKKETQYF.

This clone occurred once. The chain recombines TRBV11-3 with TRBJ2-3; 9 nucleotides align to TRBD2. The V gene end was trimmed by 1 base and the J gene end by 3 bases; junction bases not matched to a gene: 5. The CDR3 totals 16 residues. Germline V gene lookup returns CDR1 SGHNT and CDR2 YENEEA. CDR3 sequence reads: CASSLGSSGNTDTQYF. The CDR3 DNA is TGTGCCAGCAGCTTAGGGTCTAGCGGGAATACAGATACGCAGTATTTT.

This clone appeared once. This rearrangement joins TRBV2 to TRBJ2-5; 7 bases are a match to TRBD2. Germline lookup yields CDR1 SNHLY and CDR2 FYNNEI. V shed 8 bases, J shed 5 bases, and the junction held 5 bases outside the gene matches. CDR3 size: 12 residues. This CDR3 reads CASRGSGETQYF. Here the CDR3 DNA reads TGTGCCAGCCGCGGGAGCGGTGAGACCCAGTACTTC.

The V gene is TRBV18, the J gene TRBJ2-1; D perhaps matches TRBD2 (7 bases). This CDR3 region has 13 residues. The V end was cut by 5 bases, the J end by 10 bases, with 15 bases between. Germline-derived CDR1 and CDR2 are KGHSH and LQKENI. The CDR3 loop is CASSDSGTREQFF. The CDR3 region has the DNA TGTGCCAGCTCAGACAGCGGGACACGGGAGCAGTTCTTC.

The J gene is TRBJ1-5, the V gene TRBV28; TRBD1 aligns across 7 bases. From germline, CDR1 is MDHEN and CDR2 SYDVKM. Trimming removed 3 bases from V and 3 bases from J; junction bases left unmatched: 14. The CDR3 is 18 residues long. The chain's CDR3 is CASSFAGQPRSHNQPQHF. In DNA form, the CDR3 reads TGTGCCAGCAGTTTCGCGGGACAGCCTCGCTCCCACAATCAGCCCCAGCATTTT.

This rearrangement joins TRBV9 to TRBJ2-3; D call uncertain. V was cut by 1 base and J by 0 bases, with 6 bases left in between. Per the germline V gene, CDR1 is SGDLS and CDR2 is YYNGEE. The CDR3 has 14 residues. CDR3 loop: CASSVRASTDTQYF. The DNA of the CDR3 is TGTGCCAGCAGCGTAAGGGCGAGCACAGATACGCAGTATTTT.

The V and J genes are TRBV11-3 and TRBJ2-3; TRBD2 is a possible D gene (5 bases). The CDR3 extends over 13 amino acids. Germline CDR1 reads SGHNT; CDR2 reads YENEEA. Trimming took off 2 bases at V and 6 bases at J, with 9 bases between the two ends. CDR3 sequence: CASSLLDFDTQYF. In DNA form, the CDR3 reads TGTGCCAGCAGCTTACTGGACTTCGATACGCAGTATTTT.

The rearrangement joins TRBV6-5 to TRBJ1-4, with D maybe TRBD1 (6 bases). The CDR3 extends over 14 amino acids. V was shortened by 6 bases and J by 5 bases, with 13 bases between the two germline ends. Germline-derived CDR1 and CDR2 are MNHEY and SVGAGI. The CDR3 sequence: CASREGGGNEKLFF. The CDR3 DNA follows: TGTGCCAGCAGAGAGGGGGGCGGAAATGAAAAACTGTTTTTT.

This clone was seen just once. The rearrangement joins TRBV11-3 to TRBJ2-5; D not resolved. Trimming removed 5 bases at V and 2 bases at J, with 15 bases between. CDR3 length equals 15 residues. Germline V CDR1 and CDR2: SGHNT, YENEEA. In DNA form, the CDR3 reads TGTGCCAGCAGCCGCCCAAATGGACGGCAAGAGACCCAGTACTTC. Translating gives CASSRPNGRQETQYF.

In this sample, this clone turned up a few times. This chain links TRBV5-4 with TRBJ1-2; TRBD1 aligns across 9 bases. This CDR3 comprises 15 residues. Germline V gives CDR1 SGHNT, CDR2 YYREEE (reference sequence). J was trimmed by 7 bases and V by 5 bases; bases with no gene match: 12. The CDR3 coding sequence is TGTGCCAGCAGGCGGACCGGGACAGGGAATCCTGGCTACACCTTC. Protein sequence: CASRRTGTGNPGYTF.

V is TRBV2 and J is TRBJ1-1, with D perhaps TRBD1 (6 bases). This CDR3 has 12 residues. The germline V gene encodes CDR1 SNHLY and CDR2 FYNNEI. Trimming stripped 8 bases from V and 1 base from J, with 8 bases between. The CDR3 spells CASATGNTEAFF. The CDR3 nucleotides read TGTGCCAGCGCGACAGGGAACACTGAAGCTTTCTTT.